Listed below are T cell receptor beta chains from one sample, sequenced in a study of blood T cell repertoires in COVID-19. Method: immunoSEQ multiplex PCR; TCRdb's copy keeps in-frame clones and lacks some. This sample yields 200,000 to 250,000 clones, of which 82% are seen a single time; around 8% belongs to the top ten. Material: peripheral blood. The source of these receptors is an elderly woman with COVID-19, enrolled during active disease. CDR3s include the opening cysteine and the closing phenylalanine or tryptophan. The order of the fields is V gene, J gene, D gene, clone size, CDR3 protein, CDR3 DNA. The D gene is left open where the match is weak. Clone size is shown for a subset of rows, as once, few, many or a class of expanded clone.

TRBV19	TRBJ2-1	NA	NA	CAPAPSSYNEQFF	TGTGCCCCCGCCCCGAGCTCCTACAATGAGCAGTTCTTC
TRBV19	TRBJ2-5	TRBD1	NA	CASSIPLGTGGGLETQYF	TGTGCCAGTAGTATTCCCCTTGGCACAGGGGGAGGTCTAGAGACCCAGTACTTC
TRBV2	TRBJ2-5	TRBD1	NA	CASAWTGGGGQYF	TGTGCCAGCGCGTGGACAGGGGGCGGTGGCCAGTACTTC
TRBV5-1	TRBJ1-2	TRBD1	NA	CASSLGQGTRGYTF	TGCGCCAGCAGCTTGGGACAGGGGACTCGGGGCTACACCTTC
TRBV28	TRBJ2-2	TRBD2	NA	CASRLAGGTGELFF	TGTGCCAGCAGGTTAGCGGGAGGCACCGGGGAGCTGTTTTTT
TRBV28	TRBJ1-1	NA	NA	CASIYRMNTEAFF	TGTGCCAGCATCTACAGAATGAACACTGAAGCTTTCTTT
TRBV19	TRBJ2-1	TRBD2	NA	CASTGRAGGYNEQFF	TGTGCCAGTACGGGCCGGGCGGGAGGATACAATGAGCAGTTCTTC
TRBV21-1	TRBJ2-7	NA	NA	CASGTDFSGETYEQYF	TGTGCCAGCGGCACCGACTTTTCCGGGGAGACGTACGAGCAGTACTTC
TRBV28	TRBJ2-7	TRBD2	NA	CASAGTSASYEQYF	TGTGCCAGCGCCGGGACTAGCGCGAGCTACGAGCAGTACTTC
TRBV5-6	TRBJ1-2	TRBD1	NA	CASSRDRTNYGYTF	TGTGCCAGCAGCCGGGACAGAACTAACTATGGCTACACCTTC
TRBV18	TRBJ2-3	NA	NA	CASSQFGGDTQYF	TGTGCCAGCTCACAATTCGGAGGGGATACGCAGTATTTT
TRBV6-5	TRBJ1-2	TRBD1	NA	CASQPGRQGNGYTF	TGTGCCAGCCAACCTGGGCGACAGGGGAATGGCTACACCTTC
TRBV7-2	TRBJ2-7	TRBD2	NA	CASRITSLGTSGRFEQYF	TGTGCCAGCAGAATTACAAGCTTAGGGACTAGCGGGAGGTTCGAGCAGTACTTC
TRBV7-8	TRBJ1-2	NA	few	CASSLDVAGANYGYTF	TGTGCCAGCAGCTTAGACGTGGCAGGGGCTAACTATGGCTACACCTTC
TRBV2	TRBJ1-1	TRBD1	NA	CASSRRGTTEAFF	TGTGCCAGCAGCCGCAGGGGGACCACTGAAGCTTTCTTT
TRBV18	TRBJ2-5	NA	NA	CASSPPTSPDRGETQYF	TGTGCCAGCTCACCACCTACCTCACCCGATCGCGGAGAGACCCAGTACTTC
TRBV24-1	TRBJ2-7	TRBD1	NA	CATSDWTGNSYEQYF	TGTGCCACCAGTGATTGGACAGGGAACTCCTACGAGCAGTACTTC